Listed below are T cell receptor beta chains from one sample, sequenced in a study of CD8 T cells in ankylosing spondylitis. TCRdb analysed the 5' RACE reads with MiXCR anew, one entry per CDR3 protein. The sample consists of a few hundred thousand distinct CDR3 sequences, roughly a quarter of them appearing once. Sample: blood, either unsorted or a sorted T cell fraction (not recorded which). These receptors were obtained from a male donor with ankylosing spondylitis or in good health (not recorded which). CDR3s include the opening cysteine and the closing phenylalanine or tryptophan.

J gene,V gene,CDR3 protein
TRBJ2-1,TRBV11-2,CASSHGTSGEGEQFF
TRBJ2-7,TRBV12-3/TRBV12-4,CASSTRHGVGEQYF
TRBJ2-3,TRBV10-3,CAISPGLAGHTQYF
TRBJ2-1,TRBV6-5,CASSYSFTWDGKSEQFF
TRBJ2-7,TRBV6-1,CASNRLADTYEQYF
TRBJ1-1,TRBV12-3/TRBV12-4,CASSPLRDMAFF
TRBJ1-4,TRBV12-3/TRBV12-4,CASSLSQGGTNEKLFF
TRBJ1-1,TRBV6-6,CASSYQGQFEAFF
TRBJ1-6,TRBV5-6,CASSLYGGNSPLHF
TRBJ2-3,TRBV20-1,CSAGGAIAGGPPDTQYF
TRBJ2-5,TRBV10-3,CAISESTSGETQYF
TRBJ1-3,TRBV12-3/TRBV12-4,CASSLPRGTIYF
TRBJ2-5,TRBV12-3/TRBV12-4,CASSPAGGRKTQYF
TRBJ1-2,TRBV20-1,CSASRSGSAYGYTF
TRBJ2-2,TRBV20-1,CSAREGQGNTGELFF
TRBJ2-5,TRBV10-3,CAISDPLAAQETQYF
TRBJ2-1,TRBV5-6,CASSSWGSSYNEQFF
TRBJ2-5,TRBV5-1,CASSLDPQGAKTQYF
TRBJ1-1,TRBV12-3/TRBV12-4,CASRDGPSEAFF
TRBJ2-4,TRBV20-1,CSARGSRGENIQYF
TRBJ2-2,TRBV4-2,CASSQEAGTNTGELFF
TRBJ2-1,TRBV10-2,CASMVAGLDNEQFF
TRBJ2-7,TRBV25-1,CASSPRSGLAYEQYF
TRBJ2-1,TRBV7-2,CASSLESASSYNEQFF
TRBJ2-1,TRBV12-3/TRBV12-4,CASSWQGNEQFF
TRBJ2-1,TRBV14,CASSQGLNEQFF
TRBJ1-5,TRBV19,CASSIESRGRSQPQHF
TRBJ2-2,TRBV7-7,CASSLTGPTGELFF
TRBJ2-3,TRBV20-1,CSASRDPQGGTDTQYF
TRBJ2-2,TRBV5-1,CASSLAVISGGANTGELFF
TRBJ1-1,TRBV7-9,CASSMGRGARGTEAFF
TRBJ2-1,TRBV10-1,CASSERGKGEQFF
TRBJ1-4,TRBV20-1,CSAPNHRATNEKLFF
TRBJ2-7,TRBV7-8,CASSSYNRGEQYF
TRBJ2-2,TRBV20-1,CSAREDTNTGELFF
TRBJ2-5,TRBV18,CASSPLGGGETQYF
TRBJ2-2,TRBV20-1,CSASRSSGGDRELFF
TRBJ2-7,TRBV5-1,CASSRLQGDEQYF
TRBJ2-5,TRBV20-1,CSARGTRSETQYF
TRBJ2-7,TRBV29-1,CSVRQGSSYEQYF
TRBJ2-3,TRBV20-1,CSASRGGIGDTDTQYF